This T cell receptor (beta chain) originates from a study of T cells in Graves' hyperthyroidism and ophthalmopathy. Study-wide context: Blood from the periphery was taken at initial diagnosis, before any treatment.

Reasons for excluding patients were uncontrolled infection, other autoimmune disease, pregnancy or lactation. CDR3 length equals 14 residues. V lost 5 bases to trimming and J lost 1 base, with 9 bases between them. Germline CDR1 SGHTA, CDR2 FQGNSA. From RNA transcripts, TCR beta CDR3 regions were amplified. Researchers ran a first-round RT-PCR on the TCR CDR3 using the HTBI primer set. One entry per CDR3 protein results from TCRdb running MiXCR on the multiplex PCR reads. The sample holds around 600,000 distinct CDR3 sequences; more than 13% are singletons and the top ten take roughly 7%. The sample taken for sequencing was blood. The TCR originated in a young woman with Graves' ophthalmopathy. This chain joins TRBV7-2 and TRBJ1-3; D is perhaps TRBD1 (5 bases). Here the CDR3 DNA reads TGTGCCAGCAGCGAAAGGGGTTCTGGAAACACCATATATTTT. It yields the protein CASSERGSGNTIYF.